What follows is one T cell receptor (beta chain) and its context. The data originate from a study of blood T cell repertoires in COVID-19. TCRdb's copy holds only in-frame clones and misses some; the assay was immunoSEQ multiplex PCR. The sample shows 200,000 to 250,000 clones, approximately 78% of them seen only once. This CDR3 is 15 amino acids long. Germline V gene sequence: CDR1 SGHAT, CDR2 FQNNGV. Trimming cost V 1 base and J 2 bases, with 12 bases left between them. Those enrolled in Seattle joined during active infection and were followed longitudinally afterward. The TCR was taken from a woman aged 65 to 85 with COVID-19, enrolled during active disease. This chain joins TRBV11-2 and TRBJ2-7; D gene unclear. The sample consisted of peripheral blood. The CDR3 region is CASSLAAQRAYEQYF. The DNA for the CDR3 is TGTGCCAGCAGCTTAGCAGCCCAGCGAGCCTACGAGCAGTACTTC.